This entry lists 10 T cell receptor beta chains sequenced from one sample in a study of regulatory T cells in long-lasting Graves disease. Researchers made TCR beta libraries by using iRepertoire HTBI primers and running Arm-PCR on CDR3 regions. Each CDR3 protein gets one entry after TCRdb re-called the multiplex PCR reads with MiXCR. The table has under 450,000 distinct CDR3 sequences, 10% to 15% seen once. Specified time point: newly diagnosed GD, antithyroid drugs for less than 3 months. Generation of the TCR library employed RNA extracted from PBMCs. Separately, the same data were catalogued under a study of T cells in Graves' hyperthyroidism and ophthalmopathy.

Here the sequenced sample was peripheral blood mononuclear cells (PBMCs), taken at new diagnosis, from a patient treated with antithyroid drugs. These receptors were collected from a woman under 30 with Graves disease.

The genes are TRBV2 and TRBJ2-3; 11 bases match TRBD2. Unmatched junction bases numbered 8, after V lost 6 bases and J lost 3 bases. The length of the CDR3 is 16 residues. Germline V CDR1 and CDR2: SNHLY, FYNNEI. CDR3 DNA: TGTGCCAGCAGCCGTGTACTAGCGGGAGCAACAGATACGCAGTATTTT. Its protein is CASSRVLAGATDTQYF. The full variable domain, with the rest looked up from reference TRBV2 and TRBJ2-3, is EPEVTQTPSHQVTQMGQEVILRCVPISNHLYFYWYRQILGQKVEFLVSFYNNEISEKSEIFDDQFSVERPDGSNFTLKIRSTKLEDSAMYFCASSRVLAGATDTQYFGPGTRLTVL.

This clonotype occurred many times. The V gene is TRBV18, the J gene TRBJ2-2; tentative D call: TRBD2 (5 bases). The germline gives CDR1 KGHSH, CDR2 LQKENI. This CDR3 comprises 15 residues. V lost 0 bases and J 5 bases, leaving 10 bases between the germline ends. CDR3 nucleotides: TGTGCCAGCTCACCACCGAGGACTGGGACCGGGGAGCTGTTTTTT. This gives the protein CASSPPRTGTGELFF.

The J gene is TRBJ2-3, the V gene TRBV24-1; D may be TRBD1 (6 bases). The CDR3 is made up of 15 amino acids. V shed 4 bases and J shed 2 bases, with 12 bases lying between them. CDR1 and CDR2 (germline): KGHDR, SFDVKD. The CDR3 DNA reads TGTGCCACCAGTGACCCGAGGACAGCCACAGATACGCAGTATTTT. This encodes CATSDPRTATDTQYF.

This clonotype was observed many times. This chain uses TRBV28 with TRBJ2-7; maybe TRBD1 (5 bases). CDR1 and CDR2 (germline): MDHEN, SYDVKM. Trimming took 6 bases from V and 3 from J, leaving 15 bases between them. The CDR3 is 14 amino acids. CDR3: CASSSRVSDYEQYF. The CDR3 bases are TGTGCCAGCAGCTCCAGGGTAAGCGACTACGAGCAGTACTTC. Based on the CDR3 plus reference TRBV28 and TRBJ2-7, the full variable domain is DVKVTQSSRYLVKRTGEKVFLECVQDMDHENMFWYRQDPGLGLRLIYFSYDVKMKEKGDIPEGYSVSREKKERFSLILESASTNQTSMYLCASSSRVSDYEQYFGPGTRLTVT.

This clonotype was observed at least ten times. The V call is TRBV6-2 or TRBV6-3, the J call TRBJ2-2, with D hard to call. V lost 6 bases, J lost 1 base, and 12 bases lay in between. The CDR3 is 15 residues long. Germline V lookup: CDR1 MNHEY, CDR2 SVGEGT. The CDR3 reads CASSYDKGNTGELFF. The CDR3 coding sequence is TGTGCCAGCAGCTACGATAAGGGGAACACCGGGGAGCTGTTTTTT.

This clonotype has a handful of counts. This chain connects TRBV18 to TRBJ1-1; D remains unclear. Germline lookup yields CDR1 KGHSH and CDR2 LQKENI. The CDR3 covers 14 residues. The V end was cut by 6 bases, the J end by 3 bases, with 14 bases between. The CDR3 spells CASSPSSDDTEAFF. CDR3 DNA sequence: TGTGCCAGCTCCCCGAGTTCGGATGACACTGAAGCTTTCTTT.

This clonotype was picked up a small number of times. The chain joins TRBV9 to TRBJ2-3; 10 nucleotides match TRBD2. With V trimmed by 0 bases and J by 0 bases, 7 bases remained unmatched. The CDR3 totals 18 residues. In germline, CDR1 is SGDLS, CDR2 YYNGEE. The CDR3 region is CASSVDPSGGLSTDTQYF. Written as DNA, the CDR3 is TGTGCCAGCAGCGTAGACCCTAGCGGGGGCCTTAGCACAGATACGCAGTATTTT.

The table lists this clonotype with many counts. V and J are TRBV9 and TRBJ2-1; D not certain. Germline V CDR1 and CDR2: SGDLS, YYNGEE. V lost 0 bases, J lost 4 bases, and 11 bases lay in between. This CDR3 comprises 15 residues. CDR3 sequence (DNA): TGTGCCAGCAGCGTAGATCCCGGGCCGTACAATGAGCAGTTCTTC. Translation gives CASSVDPGPYNEQFF.

This clonotype was detected ten times or more. The V call is TRBV29-1, the J call TRBJ2-7; 8 nucleotides match TRBD2. Germline values: CDR1 SQVTM, CDR2 ANQGSEA. The CDR3 extends over 13 amino acids. Unmatched junction bases numbered 7, after V lost 3 bases and J lost 6 bases. CDR3 sequence reads: CSVDAGLAGEQYF. DNA of the CDR3: TGCAGCGTTGATGCAGGACTAGCTGGCGAGCAGTACTTC.

In its sample, this clonotype was seen many times. The rearrangement joins TRBV28 to TRBJ2-4; 11 nucleotides align to TRBD2. Germline CDR1 is MDHEN and CDR2 is SYDVKM. The CDR3 is made up of 21 amino acids. V gave up 6 bases and J gave up 0 bases; unmatched junction bases: 19. In DNA form, the CDR3 reads TGTGCCAGCAGCCTCCCGCTGACTAGCGGGGAAGTAACTTTAGCCAAAAACATTCAGTACTTC. Protein product: CASSLPLTSGEVTLAKNIQYF. Complete variable domain (other parts from reference TRBV28 and TRBJ2-4): DVKVTQSSRYLVKRTGEKVFLECVQDMDHENMFWYRQDPGLGLRLIYFSYDVKMKEKGDIPEGYSVSREKKERFSLILESASTNQTSMYLCASSLPLTSGEVTLAKNIQYFGAGTRLSVL.